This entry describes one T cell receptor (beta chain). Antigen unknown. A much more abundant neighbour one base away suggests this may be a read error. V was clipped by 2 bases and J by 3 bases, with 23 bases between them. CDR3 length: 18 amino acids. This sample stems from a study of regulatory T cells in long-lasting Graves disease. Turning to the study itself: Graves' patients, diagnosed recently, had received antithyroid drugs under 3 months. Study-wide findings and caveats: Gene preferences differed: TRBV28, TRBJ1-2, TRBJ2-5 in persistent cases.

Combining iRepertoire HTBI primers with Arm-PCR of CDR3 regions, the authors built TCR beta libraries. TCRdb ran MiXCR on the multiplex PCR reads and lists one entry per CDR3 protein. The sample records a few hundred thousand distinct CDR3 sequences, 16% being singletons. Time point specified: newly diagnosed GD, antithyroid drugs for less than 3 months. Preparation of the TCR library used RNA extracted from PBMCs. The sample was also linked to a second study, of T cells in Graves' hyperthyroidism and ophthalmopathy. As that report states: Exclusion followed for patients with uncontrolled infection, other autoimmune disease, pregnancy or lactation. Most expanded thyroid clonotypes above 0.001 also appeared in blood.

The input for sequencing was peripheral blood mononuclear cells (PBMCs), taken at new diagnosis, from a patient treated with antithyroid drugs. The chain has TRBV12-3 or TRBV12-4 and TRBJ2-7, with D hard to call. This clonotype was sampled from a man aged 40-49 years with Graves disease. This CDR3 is CASSLIRKADGEYYEQYF. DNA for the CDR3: TGTGCCAGCAGTTTAATTCGGAAAGCTGACGGAGAATACTACGAGCAGTACTTC.